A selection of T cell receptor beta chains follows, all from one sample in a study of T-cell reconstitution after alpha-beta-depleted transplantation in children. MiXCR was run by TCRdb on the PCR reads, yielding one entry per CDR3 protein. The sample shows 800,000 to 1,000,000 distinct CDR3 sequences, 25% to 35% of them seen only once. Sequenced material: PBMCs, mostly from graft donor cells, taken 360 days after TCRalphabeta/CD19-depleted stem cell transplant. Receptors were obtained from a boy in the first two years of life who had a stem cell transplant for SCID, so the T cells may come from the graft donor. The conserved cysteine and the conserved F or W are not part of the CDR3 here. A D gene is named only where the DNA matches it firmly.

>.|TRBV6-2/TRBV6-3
ASSASGVRTEAF
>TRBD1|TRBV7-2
ASSFLGQMNSPLH
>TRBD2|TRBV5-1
ASSPGLGVADTQY
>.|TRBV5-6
ASSLGLRSSYEQY
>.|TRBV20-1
SARGYSPNEQF
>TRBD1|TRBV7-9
ASSLEGTGVNEQF
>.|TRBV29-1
SVESPDGSSYNEQF
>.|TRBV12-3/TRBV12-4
ASSFEVWGDGETQY
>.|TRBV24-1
ATSGAGDEQY
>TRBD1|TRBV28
ASIMDREGDTQY
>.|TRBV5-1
ASSLDGLSYNEQF
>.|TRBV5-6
ASSLGPGGSYGYT
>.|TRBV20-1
SAKKVDTEAF
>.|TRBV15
ATSRVPRQAYEQY
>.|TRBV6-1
ASSPRRTNYGYT
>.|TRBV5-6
ASSSWTAPPNQPQH
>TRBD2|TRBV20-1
SARWPPSGGANEQF
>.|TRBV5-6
ASSLGPTDWGTQY
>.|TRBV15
ATSLSMRGSYNEQF
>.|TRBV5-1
ASSKGQSTTNTEAF
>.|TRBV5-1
ASKGPAITGELF
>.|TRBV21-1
ASSKARAGDLNTGELF
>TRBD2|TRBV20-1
SAREVAGPSYEQY
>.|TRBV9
ASSPGGGSSPLH
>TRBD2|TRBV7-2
ATLAEPSTDTQY
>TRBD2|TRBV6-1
ASTFTGTRNTGELF
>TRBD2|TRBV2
ASSFDGGAYNEQF
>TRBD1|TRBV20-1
SAIPGGVGEQY
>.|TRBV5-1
ATGDAGANVLT
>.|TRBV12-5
ASGSDPGGETQY
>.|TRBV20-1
SANLGAKNIQY
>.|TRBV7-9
ASSPAAGVNTEAF
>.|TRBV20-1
SAVTGRRNQPQH
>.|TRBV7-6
ASSPVYRLDGYT
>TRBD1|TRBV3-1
ASSRDDRAHQPQH
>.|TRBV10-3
AISDKTASNQPQH
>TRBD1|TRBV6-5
ASSSQGQRVAF
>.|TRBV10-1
ASSNGVTGELF
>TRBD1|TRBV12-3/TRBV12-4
ASSLAPWDRRLTDTQY
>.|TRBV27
ASSSFLGAYEQY
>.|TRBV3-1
ASSQEPGIRYEQY
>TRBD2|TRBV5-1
ASSSRAGAYNEQF
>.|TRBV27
ASGPFNTEAF